Described below is a single T cell receptor (beta chain) sequence and its context. Data came from immunoSEQ multiplex PCR; TCRdb stores just in-frame clones and leaves some out. In the table there are 650,000 to 950,000 clones, 80% to 90% of which are singletons. The data were obtained in a study of shared T cell receptors in the human thymus. The CDR3 extends over 14 amino acids. The V and J ends lost 6 bases and 6 bases respectively, with 18 bases between them. Germline V CDR1 and CDR2: SGHTS, YDEGEE. These same records also appear under a second study, on human thymus T cells.

Material: thymocytes. This sequence originates from a girl younger than two with a congenital heart defect. The chain combines TRBV5-8 with TRBJ1-2; no clear D gene. CDR3 in amino acids: CASTHGGVGNGYTF. As DNA, the CDR3 is TGTGCCAGCACTCACGGCGGGGTTGGAAATGGCTACACCTTC.